These T cell receptor beta chains were read from a single sample in a study of beta chain features in type 1 diabetes. Libraries were prepared by immunoSEQ multiplex PCR; TCRdb keeps only in-frame clonotypes and omits some of them. The sample has hundreds of thousands of clones; around 15% are singletons. The sample consisted of naive CD4+ T cells from blood. These TCRs come from a young man with type 1 diabetes. CDR3s leave out the opening cysteine and the closing phenylalanine or tryptophan.

v_gene,CDR3aa
TRBV5-1,ASSLRPGRITNEQF
TRBV2,ASSEESGGTVPQH
TRBV15,ATSREGQVVYNEQF
TRBV10-3,AISASLSSYEQY
TRBV5-4,ASSLGGNYGYT
TRBV2,ASSELTRYTGELF
TRBV5-1,ASGKGDSHNSPLH
TRBV6-6,ASSFRLAGGSTQY
TRBV28,ASSIEHLPTNYGYT
TRBV6-6,ASSFTAFYEQY
TRBV6-4,ASSEDNYGYT
TRBV7-2,ASSLWTPQETQY
TRBV29-1,SVDGVNTEAF
TRBV7-2,ASSPVGNSGANVLT
TRBV18,ASQRETSYNEQF
TRBV2,ASSGDSGANVLT
TRBV7-2,ASSSQGTMNTGELF
TRBV18,ASSPQGTHEAF
TRBV28,ASSLDGFQPQH
TRBV30,AWSVQGASKLF
TRBV5-1,ASSSQDRGRYEQY
TRBV5-1,ASSSGALNEKLF
TRBV29-1,SAAGGGNTGELF
TRBV2,ASSEVAGGYT
TRBV30,AWSPPGGYTEAF